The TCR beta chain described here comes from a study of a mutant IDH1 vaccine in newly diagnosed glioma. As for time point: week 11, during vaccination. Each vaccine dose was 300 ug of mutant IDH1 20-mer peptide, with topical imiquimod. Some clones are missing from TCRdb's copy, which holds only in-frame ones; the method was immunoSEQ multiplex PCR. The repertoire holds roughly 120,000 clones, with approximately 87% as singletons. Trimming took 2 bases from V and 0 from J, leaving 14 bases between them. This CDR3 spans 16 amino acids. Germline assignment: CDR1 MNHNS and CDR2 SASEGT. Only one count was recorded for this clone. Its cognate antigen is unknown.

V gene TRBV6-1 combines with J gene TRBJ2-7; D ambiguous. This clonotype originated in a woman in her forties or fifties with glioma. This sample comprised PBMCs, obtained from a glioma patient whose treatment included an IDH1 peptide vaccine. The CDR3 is CASSEILTASSYEQYF. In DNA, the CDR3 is TGTGCCAGCAGTGAAATATTAACAGCTAGCTCCTACGAGCAGTACTTC.